These 5 T cell receptor beta chains were all obtained from the same sample, sequenced in a study of blood T cell repertoires in COVID-19. Using immunoSEQ multiplex PCR, the repertoire was profiled, and TCRdb retains in-frame clones only, with some absent. The sample records approximately 170,000 clones, roughly 85% being singletons. What was sequenced was peripheral blood. These receptors were collected from a man over 45 with active or convalescent COVID-19.

The chain has TRBV6-5 and TRBJ2-1; 7 nucleotides match TRBD1. The CDR3 is 12 residues long. V shed 6 bases, J shed 7 bases, and the junction held 3 bases outside the gene matches. Germline CDR1 is MNHEY and CDR2 is SVGAGI. CDR3 amino acids: CASRVQGNEQFF. The CDR3 DNA follows: TGTGCCAGCAGAGTACAGGGGAATGAGCAGTTCTTC.

J is TRBJ1-1 and V is TRBV2, with a tentative D call TRBD1 (6 bases). The V end was cut by 3 bases, the J end by 4 bases, with 12 bases between. CDR3 length: 14 residues. Germline V gene lookup returns CDR1 SNHLY and CDR2 FYNNEI. The CDR3 region is CASSDPVRGTEAFF. CDR3 sequence (DNA): TGTGCCAGCAGTGACCCAGTCAGGGGCACTGAAGCTTTCTTT.

This chain links TRBV11-3 with TRBJ2-5, with 8 bases aligning to TRBD2. The V gene's germline CDR1 is SGHNT and CDR2 YENEEA. The trim removed 5 bases at V and 1 base at J, leaving 9 bases unmatched. The CDR3 runs to 16 residues. The CDR3 here is CASSPTPGGAQETQYF. In nucleotides, the CDR3 is TGTGCCAGCAGCCCAACCCCCGGGGGGGCCCAAGAGACCCAGTACTTC.

V gene TRBV24-1 combines with J gene TRBJ2-1, with 9 nucleotides matching TRBD1. Germline V gene data show CDR1 as KGHDR and CDR2 as SFDVKD. With 3 bases clipped from V and 3 bases from J, the junction kept 8 bases outside the gene matches. The CDR3 is 17 residues long. CDR3 loop: CATSDPPGTGNYNEQFF. In DNA form, the CDR3 reads TGTGCCACCAGTGATCCCCCTGGGACAGGGAACTACAATGAGCAGTTCTTC.

The chain joins TRBV21-1 to TRBJ2-1; the D call in the table, TRBD1, was not verified against the DNA. TRBV21-1 is assigned pseudogene status. The CDR3 has 19 residues. CDR3 DNA: TGTGCCAGCCATCAAGGACAGGGAGGCCCAGCGGGTTCCTACAATGAGCAGTTCTTC. It specifies CASHQGQGGPAGSYNEQFF.